One sample yielded the 14 T cell receptor beta chains listed below, sequenced in a study of T-cell reconstitution after alpha-beta-depleted transplantation in children. Molecular barcoding with unique molecular identifiers was used for the TCRbeta library. MiXCR, applied by TCRdb to the PCR reads, yields one record per CDR3 protein. The sample consists of approximately 490,000 distinct CDR3 sequences, roughly a tenth of them appearing once. The specimen was PBMCs, collected before TCRalphabeta/CD19-depleted stem cell transplant. These receptors all stem from a child younger than 10 with inherited bone marrow failure, due to receive a stem cell transplant.

This clonotype showed up many times. The V call is TRBV4-1, the J call TRBJ2-7; TRBD2 is a possible D gene (7 bases). The germline V gene has CDR1 MGHRA and CDR2 YSYEKL. This CDR3 contains 14 residues. Deletions cut 7 bases from V and 3 bases from J, with 16 bases between. CDR3 in DNA: TGCGCCAGCACTAAGGGGGGGGACCTCTACGAGCAGTACTTC. Translation gives CASTKGGDLYEQYF.

This clonotype was found many times. The chain couples TRBV11-2 to TRBJ2-1, with unresolved D. CDR1 SGHAT and CDR2 FQNNGV come from the germline V gene. This CDR3 has 13 amino acids. V was shortened by 2 bases and J by 5 bases, with 7 bases between the two germline ends. The CDR3 here is CASSLLADNEQFF. Written as DNA, the CDR3 is TGTGCCAGCAGCTTACTGGCAGACAATGAGCAGTTCTTC. Variable domain in full (rest from reference TRBV11-2 and TRBJ2-1): EAGVAQSPRYKIIEKRQSVAFWCNPISGHATLYWYQQILGQGPKLLIQFQNNGVVDDSQLPKDRFSAERLKGVDSTLKIQPAKLEDSAVYLCASSLLADNEQFFGPGTRLTVL.

This clonotype was observed a few times. The chain recombines TRBV4-1 with TRBJ1-2, with unresolved D. From germline, CDR1 is MGHRA and CDR2 YSYEKL. There are 16 residues in the CDR3. V lost 0 bases and J 4 bases, leaving 15 bases between the germline ends. The CDR3 nucleotides are TGCGCCAGCAGCCAAGATTGGAGCAGGTTGGGCTATGGCTACACCTTC. Translation gives CASSQDWSRLGYGYTF.

This clonotype was recorded many times. V gene TRBV28 combines with J gene TRBJ1-1; D unclear. The CDR3 has 12 amino acids. Germline CDR1 MDHEN, CDR2 SYDVKM. Trimming left V 1 base short and J 11 bases short, with 11 bases between. As DNA, the CDR3 is TGTGCCAGCAGTTTATTGGGCGGGAGGGCTTTCTTT. Translating it yields CASSLLGGRAFF.

The chain has TRBV20-1 and TRBJ2-7, with 11 bases aligning to TRBD2. The CDR3 loop spans 15 amino acids. Germline values: CDR1 DFQATT, CDR2 SNEGSKA (reference sequence). V lost 5 bases and J lost 0; bases outside the gene matches: 6. This CDR3 is CSAHSGRGSSYEQYF. CDR3 sequence (DNA): TGCAGTGCTCATAGCGGGAGGGGTAGCTCCTACGAGCAGTACTTC.

This clonotype was observed at least ten times. V gene TRBV3-1 combines with J gene TRBJ1-2; tentatively, D is TRBD1 (5 bases). The CDR3 is 15 residues long. Trimming cost V 0 bases and J 6 bases, with 14 bases left between them. Germline-derived CDR1 and CDR2 are LGHDT and YNNKEL (reference sequence). CDR3 residues: CASSQDHMSGDGYTF. CDR3 sequence (DNA): TGTGCCAGCAGCCAAGATCATATGTCGGGGGATGGCTACACCTTC.

This clonotype has ten or more counts. This chain uses TRBV27 with TRBJ2-7; D is unresolved. Germline assignment: CDR1 MNHEY and CDR2 SMNVEV (reference sequence). The CDR3 has 13 amino acids. Trimming pared 0 bases from V and 6 bases from J, leaving 9 bases between. CDR3 DNA: TGTGCCAGCAGTTTATCGGTCAAGTCCGAGCAGTACTTC. Its translation: CASSLSVKSEQYF.

In this sample, this clonotype turned up once. A much larger clone is a single base away; this may be a read error. This is likely a read error, given that the CDR3 carries no conserved phenylalanine or tryptophan at its end. The DNA is left out, because the CDR3 cannot be placed on it with certainty; the CDR3 is given as TCRdb lists it. The chain joins TRBV25-1 to TRBJ2-7; the table's D call, TRBD1, has no DNA check behind it. The CDR3 has 11 amino acids, counting both end residues. Germline V gene data show CDR1 as MGHDK and CDR2 as SYGVNS. The CDR3 is CASKRPKSTGI.

This clonotype was seen only a few times. The genes are TRBV20-1 and TRBJ2-5; 8 bases fit TRBD2. The length of the CDR3 is 16 residues. Germline V CDR1 and CDR2: DFQATT, SNEGSKA (reference sequence). V lost 4 bases and J lost 0; bases outside the gene matches: 10. CDR3 sequence: CSAIQAGDVYQETQYF. The CDR3, as DNA: TGCAGTGCTATCCAAGCGGGGGATGTGTACCAAGAGACCCAGTACTTC.

A remark on this clonotype: A single base separates this from a much larger clone, so it may be a read error. The rearrangement uses TRBV12-3 or TRBV12-4 and TRBJ1-1; D is unresolved. The CDR3 is made up of 14 amino acids. This CDR3 reads CASSLNSLNTDAFF. CDR3 sequence (DNA): TGTGCCAGCAGTTTGAACAGCTTGAACACTGACGCTTTCTTT.

Concerning this clonotype itself: A much larger clone lies a single base off, so this may be a read error. J is TRBJ2-7 and V is TRBV4-3; 7 bases are shared with TRBD1. The junction had 7 bases not matched to a gene; V was cut back by 0 bases and J by 5 bases. The CDR3 has 15 amino acids. Per the germline V gene, CDR1 is LGHNA and CDR2 is YSLEER. DNA of the CDR3: TGCGCCAGCAGCCAAGAGTTTAGACAGGGCGACGAGCAGTACTTC. This sequence encodes CASSQEFRQGDEQYF.

The rearrangement joins TRBV11-2 to TRBJ1-2, with D perhaps TRBD1 (6 bases). Germline V CDR1 and CDR2: SGHAT, FQNNGV. Deletions cut 5 bases from V and 8 bases from J, with 21 bases between. The CDR3 runs 15 residues. The CDR3 reads CASSLGARLTDGYTF. CDR3 DNA: TGTGCCAGCAGCCTGGGGGCCAGACTGACCGACGGCTACACCTTC.

This clonotype came up many times. This rearrangement joins TRBV11-2 to TRBJ2-1, with 12 bases aligning to TRBD2. The CDR3 sequence is 21 residues long. The V gene's germline CDR1 is SGHAT and CDR2 FQNNGV. V was pared by 1 base and J by 0 bases, with 13 bases of the junction left unmatched. In DNA, the CDR3 is TGTGCCAGCAGCTTAGTTTCAACCGGGACTAGCGGGCTTAGCTCCTACAATGAGCAGTTCTTC. Protein product: CASSLVSTGTSGLSSYNEQFF.

There are many counts of this clonotype. The chain joins TRBV20-1 to TRBJ1-5; D gene unclear. The CDR3 consists of 15 residues. In germline, CDR1 is DFQATT, CDR2 SNEGSKA (reference sequence). Trimming took off 0 bases at V and 3 bases at J, with 12 bases between the two ends. CDR3 nucleotide sequence: TGCAGTGCTAGAGATCCTAGAACAGACAATCAGCCCCAGCATTTT. Translating it yields CSARDPRTDNQPQHF.